In its sample, the clone carrying this T cell receptor (beta chain) was seen once. Its antigen is unknown. While the first cohort had 600 to 800 subjects, the donors belonged to the separate validation cohort of roughly 130 subjects. CDR3 length equals 11 residues. Germline values: CDR1 DFQATT, CDR2 SNEGSKA (reference sequence). Trimming took off 3 bases at V and 7 bases at J, with 7 bases between the two ends. Method: immunoSEQ multiplex PCR; TCRdb's copy keeps in-frame clones and lacks some. The top ten hold 1.7% of the sample, which has about 130,000 clones, roughly 95% seen once. This entry is derived from a study of cytomegalovirus exposure and HLA in healthy donors. Study as a whole: The 120 or so validation repertoires used a platform that matched the one used for the roughly 700 first-cohort repertoires, as a later analysis reported. Broader study findings: Specific recognition of CMV antigens was confirmed in vitro for a few chains (all CMV-associated). Cytomegalovirus-associated TCR beta chains were listed, numbering 164.

The gene calls are TRBV20-1 and TRBJ2-4; D unclear. Sequencing input: PBMCs. The TCR originated in a young man in good health and CMV-seronegative. CDR3 in DNA: TGCAGTGCTAGGACCGGGAACATTCAGTACTTC. Translated: CSARTGNIQYF.